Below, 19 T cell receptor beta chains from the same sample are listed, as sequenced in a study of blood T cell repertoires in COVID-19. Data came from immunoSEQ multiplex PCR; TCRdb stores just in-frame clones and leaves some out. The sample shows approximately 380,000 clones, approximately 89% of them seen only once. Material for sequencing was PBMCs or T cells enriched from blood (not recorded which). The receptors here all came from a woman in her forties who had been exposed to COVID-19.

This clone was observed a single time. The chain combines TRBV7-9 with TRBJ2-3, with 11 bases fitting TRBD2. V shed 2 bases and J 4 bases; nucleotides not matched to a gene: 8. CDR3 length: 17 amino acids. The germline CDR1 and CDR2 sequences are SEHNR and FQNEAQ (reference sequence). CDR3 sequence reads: CASSLIAGGPSADTQYF. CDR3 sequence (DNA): TGTGCCAGCAGCTTAATAGCGGGAGGGCCCTCAGCAGATACGCAGTATTTT.

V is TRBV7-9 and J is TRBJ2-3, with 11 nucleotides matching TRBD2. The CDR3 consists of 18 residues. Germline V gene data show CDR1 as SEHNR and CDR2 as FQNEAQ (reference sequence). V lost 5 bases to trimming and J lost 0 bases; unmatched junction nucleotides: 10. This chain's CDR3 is CASSRGGASGGSTDTQYF. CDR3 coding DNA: TGTGCCAGCAGCCGCGGCGGGGCTAGCGGGGGGAGCACAGATACGCAGTATTTT.

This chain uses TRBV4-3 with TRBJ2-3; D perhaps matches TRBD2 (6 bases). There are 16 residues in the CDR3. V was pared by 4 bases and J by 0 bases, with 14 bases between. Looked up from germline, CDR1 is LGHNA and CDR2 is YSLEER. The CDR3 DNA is TGCGCCAGCAGCCCCTCTAGCGCTGCTAGCACAGATACGCAGTATTTT. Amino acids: CASSPSSAASTDTQYF.

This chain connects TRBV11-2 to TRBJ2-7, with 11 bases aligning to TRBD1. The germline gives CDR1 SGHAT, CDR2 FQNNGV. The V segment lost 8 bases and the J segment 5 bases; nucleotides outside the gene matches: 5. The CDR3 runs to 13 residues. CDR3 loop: CASFGTGGHEQYF. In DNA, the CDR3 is TGTGCCAGCTTCGGGACAGGGGGGCACGAGCAGTACTTC.

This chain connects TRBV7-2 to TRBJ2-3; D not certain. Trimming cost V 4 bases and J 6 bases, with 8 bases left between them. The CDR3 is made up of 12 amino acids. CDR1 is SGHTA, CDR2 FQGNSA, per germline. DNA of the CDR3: TGTGCCAGCAGCTCGAGAGGCGATACGCAGTATTTT. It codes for CASSSRGDTQYF.

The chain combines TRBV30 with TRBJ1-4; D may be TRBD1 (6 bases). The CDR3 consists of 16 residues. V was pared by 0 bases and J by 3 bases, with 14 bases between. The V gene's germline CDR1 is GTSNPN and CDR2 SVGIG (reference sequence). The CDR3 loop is CAWSVRLGGANEKLFF. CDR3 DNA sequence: TGTGCCTGGAGTGTACGGCTAGGGGGGGCTAATGAAAAACTGTTTTTT. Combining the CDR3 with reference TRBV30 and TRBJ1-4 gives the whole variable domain SQTIHQWPATLVQPVGSPLSLECTVEGTSNPNLYWYRQAAGRGLQLLFYSVGIGQISSEVPQNLSASRPQDRQFILSSKKLLLSDSGFYLCAWSVRLGGANEKLFFGSGTQLSVL.

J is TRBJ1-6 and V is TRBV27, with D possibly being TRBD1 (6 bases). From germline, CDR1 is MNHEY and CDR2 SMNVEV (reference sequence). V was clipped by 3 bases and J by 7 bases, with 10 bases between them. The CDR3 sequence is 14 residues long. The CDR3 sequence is CASSFGTPNSPLHF. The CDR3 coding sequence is TGTGCCAGCAGTTTCGGGACACCAAATTCACCCCTCCACTTT.

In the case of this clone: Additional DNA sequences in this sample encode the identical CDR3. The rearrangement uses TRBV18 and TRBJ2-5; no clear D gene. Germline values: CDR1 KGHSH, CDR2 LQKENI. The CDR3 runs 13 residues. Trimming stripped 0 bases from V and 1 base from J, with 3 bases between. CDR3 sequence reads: CASSPPSQETQYF. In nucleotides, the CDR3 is TGTGCCAGCTCACCACCCAGCCAAGAGACCCAGTACTTC.

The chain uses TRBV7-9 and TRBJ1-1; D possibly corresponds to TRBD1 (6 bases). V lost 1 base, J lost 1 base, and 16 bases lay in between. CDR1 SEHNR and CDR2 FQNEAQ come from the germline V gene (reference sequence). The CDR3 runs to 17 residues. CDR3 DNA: TGTGCCAGCAGCTTAGATTTAGTTGGACAGAGGAACACTGAAGCTTTCTTT. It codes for CASSLDLVGQRNTEAFF.

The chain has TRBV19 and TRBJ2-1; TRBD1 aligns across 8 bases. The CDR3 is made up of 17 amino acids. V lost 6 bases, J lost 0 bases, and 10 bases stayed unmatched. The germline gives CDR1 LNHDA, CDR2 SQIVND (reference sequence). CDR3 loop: CASSLSRGRVSYNEQFF. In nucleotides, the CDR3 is TGTGCCAGTAGCCTCTCCAGGGGGCGGGTCTCCTACAATGAGCAGTTCTTC.

The CDR3 DNA sequence: TGTGCCAGCAACTCTCTCATCGGACAGGGCGTCAACTATGGCTACACCTTC. Its translation: CASNSLIGQGVNYGYTF. The chain recombines TRBV7-9 with TRBJ1-2, with 8 bases lining up with TRBD1. Germline V CDR1 and CDR2: SEHNR, FQNEAQ (reference sequence). V was clipped by 7 bases and J by 2 bases; unmatched bases: 15. This CDR3 is built from 17 residues.

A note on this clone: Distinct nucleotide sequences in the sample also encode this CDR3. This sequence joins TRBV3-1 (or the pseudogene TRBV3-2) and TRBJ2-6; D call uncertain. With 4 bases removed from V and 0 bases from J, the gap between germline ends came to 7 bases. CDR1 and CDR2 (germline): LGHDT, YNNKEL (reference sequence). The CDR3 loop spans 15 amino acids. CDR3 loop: CASSPRGSGANVLTF. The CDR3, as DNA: TGTGCCAGCAGCCCCCGCGGCTCTGGGGCCAACGTCCTGACTTTC.

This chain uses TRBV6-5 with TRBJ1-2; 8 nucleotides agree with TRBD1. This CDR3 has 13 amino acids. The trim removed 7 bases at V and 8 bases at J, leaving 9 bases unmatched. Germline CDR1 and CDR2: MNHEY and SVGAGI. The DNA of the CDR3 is TGTGCCAGCATTAAACAGGGGGGGAGCGGCTACACCTTC. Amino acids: CASIKQGGSGYTF.

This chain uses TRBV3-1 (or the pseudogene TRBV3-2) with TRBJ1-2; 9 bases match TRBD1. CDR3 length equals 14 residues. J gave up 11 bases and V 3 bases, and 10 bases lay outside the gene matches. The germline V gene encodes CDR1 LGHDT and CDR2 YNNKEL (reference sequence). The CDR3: CASSHPGQGSRYTF. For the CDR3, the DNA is TGTGCCAGCAGCCATCCGGGACAGGGATCTAGATACACCTTC.

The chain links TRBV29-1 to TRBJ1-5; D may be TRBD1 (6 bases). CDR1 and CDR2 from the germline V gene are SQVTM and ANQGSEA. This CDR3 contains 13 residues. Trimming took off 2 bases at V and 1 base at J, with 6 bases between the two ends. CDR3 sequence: CSVETGSNQPQHF. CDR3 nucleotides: TGCAGCGTTGAAACAGGGAGCAATCAGCCCCAGCATTTT. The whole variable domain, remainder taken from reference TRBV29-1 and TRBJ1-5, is SAVISQKPSRDICQRGTSLTIQCQVDSQVTMMFWYRQQPGQSLTLIATANQGSEATYESGFVIDKFPISRPNLTFSTLTVSNMSPEDSSIYLCSVETGSNQPQHFGDGTRLSIL.

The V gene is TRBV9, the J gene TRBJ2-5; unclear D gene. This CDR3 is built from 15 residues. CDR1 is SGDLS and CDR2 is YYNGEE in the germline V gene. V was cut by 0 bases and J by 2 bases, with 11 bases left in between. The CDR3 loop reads CASSVAPQIQETQYF. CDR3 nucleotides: TGTGCCAGCAGCGTAGCTCCGCAGATACAAGAGACCCAGTACTTC.

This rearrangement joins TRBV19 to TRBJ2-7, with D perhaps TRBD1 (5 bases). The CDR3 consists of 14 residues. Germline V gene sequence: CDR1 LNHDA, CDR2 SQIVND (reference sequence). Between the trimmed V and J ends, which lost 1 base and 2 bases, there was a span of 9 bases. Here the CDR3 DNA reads TGTGCCAGTAGTATAGCGGCAGGGACCTACGAGCAGTACTTC. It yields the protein CASSIAAGTYEQYF. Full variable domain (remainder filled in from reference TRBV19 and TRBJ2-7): DGGITQSPKYLFRKEGQNVTLSCEQNLNHDAMYWYRQDPGQGLRLIYYSQIVNDFQKGDIAEGYSVSREKKESFPLTVTSAQKNPTAFYLCASSIAAGTYEQYFGPGTRLTVT.

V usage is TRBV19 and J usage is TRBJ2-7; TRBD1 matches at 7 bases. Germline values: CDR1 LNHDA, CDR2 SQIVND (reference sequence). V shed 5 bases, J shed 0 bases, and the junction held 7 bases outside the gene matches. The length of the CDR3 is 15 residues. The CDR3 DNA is TGTGCCAGTAGTCCCCGGACAGGAAACTCCTACGAGCAGTACTTC. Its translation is CASSPRTGNSYEQYF. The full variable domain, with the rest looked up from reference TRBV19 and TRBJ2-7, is DGGITQSPKYLFRKEGQNVTLSCEQNLNHDAMYWYRQDPGQGLRLIYYSQIVNDFQKGDIAEGYSVSREKKESFPLTVTSAQKNPTAFYLCASSPRTGNSYEQYFGPGTRLTVT.

The CDR3 DNA follows: TGTGCCAGCAGCCGGACAGTCTCTGGAAACACCATATATTTT. Encoded protein: CASSRTVSGNTIYF. The rearrangement uses TRBV14 and TRBJ1-3, with D perhaps matching TRBD1 (6 bases). CDR1 SGHDN and CDR2 FVKESK come from the germline V gene. Trimming pared 4 bases from V and 0 bases from J, leaving 7 bases between. The CDR3 covers 14 residues.